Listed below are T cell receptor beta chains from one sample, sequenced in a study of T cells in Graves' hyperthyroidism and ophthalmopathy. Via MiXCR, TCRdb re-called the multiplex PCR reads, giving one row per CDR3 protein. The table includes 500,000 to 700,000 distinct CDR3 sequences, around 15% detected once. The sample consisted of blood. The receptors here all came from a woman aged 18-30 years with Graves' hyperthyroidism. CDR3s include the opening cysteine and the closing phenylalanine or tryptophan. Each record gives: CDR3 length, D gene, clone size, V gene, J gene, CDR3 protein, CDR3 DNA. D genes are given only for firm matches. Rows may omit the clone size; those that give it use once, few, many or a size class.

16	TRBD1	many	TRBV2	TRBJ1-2	CASRPDRRDTGSGYTF	TGTGCCAGCAGACCGGACAGGCGAGATACCGGTTCTGGCTACACCTTC
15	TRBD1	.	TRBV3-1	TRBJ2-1	CASAPGTGGYNEQFF	TGTGCCAGCGCCCCCGGGACAGGGGGATACAATGAGCAGTTCTTC
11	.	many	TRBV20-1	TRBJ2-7	CSARRSYEQYF	TGCAGTGCTAGACGATCCTACGAGCAGTACTTC
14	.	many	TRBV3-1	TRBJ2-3	CASSQGRSTDTQYF	TGTGCCAGCAGCCAAGGACGTAGCACAGATACGCAGTATTTT
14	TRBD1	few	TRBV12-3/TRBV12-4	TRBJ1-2	CASSLRGLIYGYTF	TGTGCCAGCAGTTTGAGGGGGCTTATCTATGGCTACACCTTC
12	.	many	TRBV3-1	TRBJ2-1	CASSDYRVEQFF	TGTGCCAGCAGCGATTACAGGGTTGAGCAGTTCTTC
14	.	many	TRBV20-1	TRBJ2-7	CSARDQGLPYEQYF	TGCAGTGCTAGAGATCAAGGACTACCTTACGAGCAGTACTTC
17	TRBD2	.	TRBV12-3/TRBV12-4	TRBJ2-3	CASSQGTSGGGLDTQYF	TGTGCCAGCAGCCAGGGGACTAGCGGGGGGGGGTTAGATACGCAGTATTTT
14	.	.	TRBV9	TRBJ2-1	CASSPWDTYNEQFF	TGTGCCAGCAGCCCTTGGGACACCTACAATGAGCAGTTCTTC
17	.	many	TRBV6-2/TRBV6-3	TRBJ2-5	CASSLTTYSFTKETQYF	TGTGCCAGCAGTTTAACGACTTACAGTTTCACCAAAGAGACCCAGTACTTC
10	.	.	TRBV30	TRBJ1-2	CARNIIGYTF	TGTGCCCGCAACATTATTGGCTACACCTTC
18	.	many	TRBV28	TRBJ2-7	CASSFPRFGGQTPYEQYF	TGTGCCAGCAGTTTTCCCCGTTTTGGGGGTCAGACCCCCTACGAGCAGTACTTC
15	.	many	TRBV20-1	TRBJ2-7	CSAPIVRGGGMAQYF	TGCAGTGCTCCTATCGTCAGGGGGGGTGGCATGGCGCAGTACTTC
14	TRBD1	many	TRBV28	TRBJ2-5	CASSSGGARKTQYF	TGTGCCAGCAGTTCAGGGGGCGCGAGAAAGACCCAGTACTTC
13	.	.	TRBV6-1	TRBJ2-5	CASSRGWQETQYF	TGTGCCAGCAGTCGGGGGTGGCAAGAGACCCAGTACTTC
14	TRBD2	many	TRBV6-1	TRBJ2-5	CASMTAGGGKTQYF	TGTGCCAGCATGACAGCGGGGGGGGGGAAGACCCAGTACTTC
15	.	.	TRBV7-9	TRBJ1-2	CASIRTEKLNYGYTF	TGTGCCAGCATCCGGACAGAAAAACTTAACTATGGCTACACCTTC
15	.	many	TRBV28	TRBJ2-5	CASSFWTSRGETQYF	TGTGCCAGCAGTTTCTGGACCTCGAGGGGGGAGACCCAGTACTTC
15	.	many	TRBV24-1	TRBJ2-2	CATSDRGVNTGELFF	TGTGCCACCAGTGACAGGGGAGTTAACACCGGGGAGCTGTTTTTT
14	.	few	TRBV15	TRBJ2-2	CATSRGTLAGELFF	TGTGCCACCAGTCGCGGGACTCTCGCGGGGGAGCTGTTTTTT
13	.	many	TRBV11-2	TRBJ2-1	CASHADLGNEQFF	TGTGCCAGCCACGCGGATTTGGGAAATGAGCAGTTCTTC
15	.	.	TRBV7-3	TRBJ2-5	CASSLVGGVQETQYF	TGTGCCAGCAGCTTAGTCGGAGGGGTCCAAGAGACCCAGTACTTC
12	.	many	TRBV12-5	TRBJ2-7	CASGLTVYEQYF	TGTGCTAGTGGTTTGACAGTCTACGAGCAGTACTTC
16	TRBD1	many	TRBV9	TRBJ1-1	CASSVDRGQPNTEAFF	TGTGCCAGCAGCGTCGACCGGGGACAGCCGAACACTGAAGCTTTCTTT
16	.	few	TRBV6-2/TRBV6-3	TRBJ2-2	CASSYHRVIGTGELFF	TGTGCCAGCAGTTACCACAGGGTAATAGGAACCGGGGAGCTGTTTTTT
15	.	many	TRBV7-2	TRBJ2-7	CASSLFWADPSEQYF	TGTGCCAGCAGCTTATTTTGGGCAGATCCTTCCGAGCAGTACTTC
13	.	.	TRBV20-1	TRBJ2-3	CSARGIRTDTQYF	TGCAGTGCTAGGGGTATTAGGACAGATACGCAGTATTTT
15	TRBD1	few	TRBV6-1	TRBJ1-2	CASSPDGQGGYGYTF	TGTGCCAGCAGTCCTGATGGACAGGGAGGCTATGGCTACACCTTC
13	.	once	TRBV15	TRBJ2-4	CATKTLAKNIQYF	TGTGCCACCAAAACTCTAGCCAAAAACATTCAGTACTTC
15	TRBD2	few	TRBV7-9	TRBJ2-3	CASSLSGRRPDTQYF	TGTGCCAGCAGCTTATCCGGGAGGAGGCCAGATACGCAGTATTTT
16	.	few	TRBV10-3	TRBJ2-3	CAISREGPGSTDTQYF	TGTGCCATCAGTAGGGAAGGGCCGGGTAGCACAGATACGCAGTATTTT
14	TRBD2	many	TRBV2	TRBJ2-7	CASSESGVRYEQYF	TGTGCCAGCAGTGAAAGCGGGGTTCGGTACGAGCAGTACTTC
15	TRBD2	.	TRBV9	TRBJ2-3	CASSPLAGGEDTQYF	TGTGCCAGCAGCCCACTAGCGGGAGGTGAAGATACGCAGTATTTT
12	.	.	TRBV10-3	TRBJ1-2	CAISARDYGYTF	TGTGCCATCAGTGCGAGGGACTATGGCTACACCTTC
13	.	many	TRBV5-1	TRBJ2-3	CASSRGEADTQYF	TGCGCCAGCAGCCGGGGAGAGGCAGATACGCAGTATTTT
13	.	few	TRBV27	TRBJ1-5	CASSIIGNQPQHF	TGTGCCAGCAGTATTATTGGCAATCAGCCCCAGCATTTT
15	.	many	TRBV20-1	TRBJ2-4	CSAIDERLAKNIQYF	TGCAGTGCGATAGACGAGCGGTTAGCCAAAAACATTCAGTACTTC
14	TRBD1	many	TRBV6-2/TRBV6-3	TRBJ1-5	CASSSGTEGQPQHF	TGTGCCAGCAGTTCCGGGACAGAAGGTCAGCCCCAGCATTTT
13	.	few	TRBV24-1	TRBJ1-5	CATRSTSGPPQHF	TGTGCCACCAGGTCCACTAGTGGGCCGCCCCAGCATTTT
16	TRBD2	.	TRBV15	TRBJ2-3	CATSLQAGGPEDTQYF	TGTGCCACCAGCCTTCAAGCGGGAGGGCCTGAAGATACGCAGTATTTT
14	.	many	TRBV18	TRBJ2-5	CASSPPDSWETQYF	TGTGCCAGCTCACCACCAGATAGCTGGGAGACCCAGTACTTC
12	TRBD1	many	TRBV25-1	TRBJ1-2	CASSETGNGYTF	TGTGCCAGCAGTGAGACAGGGAACGGCTACACCTTC